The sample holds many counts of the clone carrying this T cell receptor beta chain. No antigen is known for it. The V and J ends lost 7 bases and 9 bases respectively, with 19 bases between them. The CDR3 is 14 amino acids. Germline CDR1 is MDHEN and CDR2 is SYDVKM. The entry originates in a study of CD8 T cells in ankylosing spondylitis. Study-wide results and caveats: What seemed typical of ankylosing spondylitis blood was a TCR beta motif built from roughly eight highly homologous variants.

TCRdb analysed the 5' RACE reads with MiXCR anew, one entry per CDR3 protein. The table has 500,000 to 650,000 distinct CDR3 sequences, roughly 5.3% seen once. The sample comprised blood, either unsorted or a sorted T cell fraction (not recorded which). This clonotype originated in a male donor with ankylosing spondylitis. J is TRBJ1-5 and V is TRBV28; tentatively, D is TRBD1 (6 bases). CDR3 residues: CASTLGAGVVPQHF. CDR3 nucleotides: TGTGCCAGCACCTTGGGGGCAGGGGTAGTGCCCCAGCATTTT.